A single sample gave rise to the 27 T cell receptor beta chains below, sequenced in a study of blood T cells in healthy people across ages. Then a second PCR, running about 6 to 12 cycles, was carried out with a sample-barcoded 5' primer and a J-beta primer mix. TCRdb processed the 5' RACE reads anew with MiXCR; each CDR3 protein has one entry. The data show some 890,000 distinct CDR3 sequences, just under 30% seen once. The sample was also reused in another study, on T cells of mothers and their children.

Sequencing was carried out using blood. The receptors come from a woman in her forties in good health.

The V gene is TRBV20-1, the J gene TRBJ2-7, with D tentatively TRBD2 (5 bases). Germline V lookup: CDR1 DFQATT, CDR2 SNEGSKA (reference sequence). V was cut by 5 bases and J by 7 bases, with 27 bases left in between. The CDR3 extends over 16 amino acids. The CDR3 DNA is TGCAGTGCTCCTAGCCTCGAGCGTGGTTCCTACAATGAGCAGTACTTC. Residues: CSAPSLERGSYNEQYF.

A note on this clonotype: A much larger clonotype is one base distant, so this may be a read error. This chain uses TRBV9 with TRBJ1-2, with 10 bases lining up with TRBD1. V was pared by 7 bases and J by 12 bases, with 9 bases of the junction left unmatched. The CDR3 is 12 amino acids. Looked up from germline, CDR1 is SGDLS and CDR2 is YYNGEE. CDR3 sequence: CASVGTGVGHTF. The CDR3 DNA reads TGTGCCAGCGTTGGGACAGGGGTCGGCCACACCTTC.

This clonotype turned up a few times. The chain joins TRBV6-2 or TRBV6-3 to TRBJ2-3; D is perhaps TRBD2 (6 bases). This CDR3 has 13 residues. Trimming cost V 6 bases and J 6 bases, with 13 bases left between them. The germline gives CDR1 MNHEY, CDR2 SVGEGT. CDR3: CASRRDLSDTQYF. The CDR3 DNA sequence: TGTGCCAGCAGAAGGGACTTGAGTGATACGCAGTATTTT.

The V and J genes are TRBV30 and TRBJ2-4; no clear D. This CDR3 region has 13 residues. V was trimmed by 2 bases and J by 1 base, leaving 6 bases between them. Per germline, CDR1 GTSNPN and CDR2 SVGIG (reference sequence). Here the CDR3 reads CAWSLAAKNIQYF. The DNA for the CDR3 is TGTGCCTGGAGTTTAGCCGCCAAAAACATTCAGTACTTC.

In its sample, this clonotype was seen a few times. V and J are TRBV5-1 and TRBJ2-5; D is unclear. The germline gives CDR1 SGHRS, CDR2 YFSETQ. Trimming pared 9 bases from V and 5 bases from J, leaving 20 bases between. The CDR3 runs to 14 residues. DNA of the CDR3: TGCGCCACCCAGAGGAGCCCCAGTGAGGAGACCCAGTACTTC. It yields the protein CATQRSPSEETQYF.

This clonotype turned up a few times. The chain links TRBV6-2 or TRBV6-3 to TRBJ1-1; D is unclear. Trimming stripped 0 bases from V and 1 base from J, with 12 bases between. The length of the CDR3 is 16 residues. Germline V gene data show CDR1 as MNHEY and CDR2 as SVGEGT. The CDR3 sequence is CASSYSSWFKNTEAFF. The CDR3 DNA reads TGTGCCAGCAGTTACTCGAGCTGGTTCAAGAACACTGAAGCTTTCTTT.

This clonotype was seen repeatedly, ten times or more. The chain couples TRBV4-2 to TRBJ2-7, with TRBD1 matching over 8 bases. V shed 4 bases and J 4 bases; nucleotides not matched to a gene: 9. CDR3 length: 15 residues. Germline V CDR1 and CDR2: LGHNA, YNFKEQ. CDR3 sequence (DNA): TGTGCCAGCAGCCCACGGACAGGGAATGATTACGAGCAGTACTTC. It yields the protein CASSPRTGNDYEQYF.

The gene calls are TRBV7-9 and TRBJ2-3; weak D call: TRBD2 (5 bases). Germline values: CDR1 SEHNR, CDR2 FQNEAQ (reference sequence). V lost 3 bases and J 1 base, leaving 11 bases between the germline ends. This CDR3 comprises 15 residues. CDR3 loop: CASSFTLGGTDTQYF. The CDR3 DNA is TGTGCCAGCAGCTTCACTCTGGGAGGCACAGATACGCAGTATTTT.

This clonotype was seen more than once but under ten times. The chain combines TRBV7-2 with TRBJ2-3, with D unresolved. Looked up from germline, CDR1 is SGHTA and CDR2 is FQGNSA. The CDR3 extends over 12 amino acids. Trimming shortened V by 2 bases and J by 6 bases, and 6 bases separated the two germline ends. CDR3 coding DNA: TGTGCCAGCAGCTTAATTGTGGATACGCAGTATTTT. This sequence encodes CASSLIVDTQYF.

This clonotype showed up just a few times. This chain connects TRBV10-3 to TRBJ2-5; 7 positions agree with TRBD2. V lost 6 bases and J lost 2; bases outside the gene matches: 0. Germline CDR1 ENHRY, CDR2 SYGVKD. The CDR3 consists of 12 residues. CDR3 nucleotide sequence: TGTGCCATCAGGGGAGGGCAAGAGACCCAGTACTTC. Its translation: CAIRGGQETQYF.

Here the CDR3 reads CSARDGRGQLNEQFF. The CDR3 DNA is TGCAGTGCTAGAGACGGCAGGGGGCAGCTAAATGAGCAGTTCTTC. The chain uses TRBV20-1 and TRBJ2-1; TRBD1 matches 8 bases. V lost 0 bases, J lost 7 bases, and 8 bases stayed unmatched. The CDR3 totals 15 residues. Germline V gene sequence: CDR1 DFQATT, CDR2 SNEGSKA (reference sequence).

This clonotype was seen ten or more times. J is TRBJ2-7 and V is TRBV29-1, with 8 bases identical to TRBD2. The CDR3 has 14 residues. Germline V lookup: CDR1 SQVTM, CDR2 ANQGSEA. V lost 1 base, J lost 3 bases, and 5 bases stayed unmatched. CDR3 nucleotides: TGCAGCGTTGAAGGTAGCGGGACCAACTACGAGCAGTACTTC. Its protein is CSVEGSGTNYEQYF.

This chain joins TRBV11-2 and TRBJ2-3; D perhaps matches TRBD2 (7 bases). V was pared by 5 bases and J by 4 bases, with 19 bases between. The CDR3 extends over 16 amino acids. CDR1 and CDR2 from the germline V gene are SGHAT and FQNNGV. The CDR3 region has the DNA TGTGCCAGCAGCATACAGGGACGGGGGGTAGCAGATACGCAGTATTTT. It is translated as CASSIQGRGVADTQYF.

This clonotype was detected many times. The chain joins TRBV10-3 to TRBJ2-1, with no clear D. The germline V and J ends were trimmed by 0 bases and 6 bases, with 3 bases remaining between them. The germline V gene encodes CDR1 ENHRY and CDR2 SYGVKD. This CDR3 spans 12 amino acids. The CDR3 protein is CAISESFNEQFF. For the CDR3, the DNA is TGTGCCATCAGTGAGTCGTTCAATGAGCAGTTCTTC.

This clonotype was observed a few times. The chain uses TRBV2 and TRBJ1-2; perhaps TRBD1 as D (5 bases). In germline, CDR1 is SNHLY, CDR2 FYNNEI. Trimming pared 4 bases from V and 7 bases from J, leaving 16 bases between. The CDR3 is 14 amino acids. CDR3 DNA sequence: TGTGCCAGCAGTGGTATGGGGGGAATGTCTGGCTACACCTTC. This sequence encodes CASSGMGGMSGYTF. The full variable domain, completed using reference TRBV2 and TRBJ1-2, is EPEVTQTPSHQVTQMGQEVILRCVPISNHLYFYWYRQILGQKVEFLVSFYNNEISEKSEIFDDQFSVERPDGSNFTLKIRSTKLEDSAMYFCASSGMGGMSGYTFGSGTRLTVV.

Ten or more counts support this clonotype. The chain is built from TRBV3-1 and TRBJ2-1, with 8 positions matching TRBD2. The CDR3 covers 16 residues. Germline V gene lookup returns CDR1 LGHDT and CDR2 YNNKEL (reference sequence). V lost 6 bases to trimming and J lost 10 bases; unmatched junction nucleotides: 17. The CDR3 nucleotides are TGTGCCAGCAGTCCTAGCGGGCGGGGCGTCGTAGGAGAGCAGTTCTTC. Residues: CASSPSGRGVVGEQFF.

This clonotype was recorded at least ten times. The V call is TRBV29-1, the J call TRBJ2-4; D unresolved. From germline, CDR1 is SQVTM and CDR2 ANQGSEA. CDR3 length: 13 residues. The ends were cut back, 4 bases at V and 5 bases at J, with 12 bases in the middle. The CDR3 region has the DNA TGCAGCGTTGGAAGGCCCAATGAAAACATTCAGTACTTC. As protein: CSVGRPNENIQYF.

Only a few counts were recorded for this clonotype. This chain connects TRBV7-2 to TRBJ1-2; D is uncertain. Looked up from germline, CDR1 is SGHTA and CDR2 is FQGNSA. The CDR3 consists of 14 residues. V was shortened by 6 bases and J by 1 base, with 12 bases between the two germline ends. The CDR3: CASRVGLSNYGYTF. The CDR3 DNA is TGTGCCAGCAGGGTTGGCCTCAGTAACTATGGCTACACCTTC.

This clonotype was counted between two and nine times. The J gene is TRBJ2-3, the V gene TRBV12-3 or TRBV12-4; TRBD2 agrees at 7 bases. CDR3 length: 15 residues. The ends lost 3 bases at V and 2 bases at J; junction bases unmatched: 5. CDR3 residues: CASSFGLEATDTQYF. CDR3 nucleotides: TGTGCCAGCAGTTTCGGACTAGAAGCCACAGATACGCAGTATTTT.

The chain uses TRBV10-3 and TRBJ1-1; possibly TRBD1 for D (6 bases). Germline V gene sequence: CDR1 ENHRY, CDR2 SYGVKD. Trimming left V 6 bases short and J 8 bases short, with 19 bases between. The CDR3 runs 14 residues. Written as DNA, the CDR3 is TGTGCCATCAGCCGAGGACAGTCAGAGGCCGAAGCTTTCTTT. This gives the protein CAISRGQSEAEAFF.

This clonotype has a count of ten or more. V gene TRBV7-8 combines with J gene TRBJ2-4, with D perhaps matching TRBD1 (6 bases). Trimming took off 5 bases at V and 0 bases at J, with 14 bases between the two ends. Germline V gene sequence: CDR1 SGHVS, CDR2 FQNEAQ. The CDR3 covers 16 residues. CDR3 nucleotides: TGTGCCAGCAGCCAAACAGGGTCTTCAGCCAAAAACATTCAGTACTTC. Protein: CASSQTGSSAKNIQYF.

This clonotype was detected only a few times. V and J are TRBV24-1 and TRBJ2-7; 11 nucleotides match TRBD2. Germline CDR1 and CDR2: KGHDR and SFDVKD. The junction had 3 bases not matched to a gene; V was cut back by 9 bases and J by 0 bases. CDR3 length equals 14 residues. CDR3 nucleotide sequence: TGTGCCACCTCGACTAGCGGGACCTCCTACGAGCAGTACTTC. It encodes CATSTSGTSYEQYF.

The chain links TRBV3-1 to TRBJ2-4; 10 bases map to TRBD2. V was pared by 4 bases and J by 11 bases, with 11 bases of the junction left unmatched. Germline values: CDR1 LGHDT, CDR2 YNNKEL (reference sequence). The CDR3 has 15 amino acids. CDR3 protein: CASSREAGTSVVQYF. In nucleotides, the CDR3 is TGTGCCAGCAGCCGAGAAGCGGGGACTAGCGTCGTTCAGTACTTC.

The chain joins TRBV12-3 or TRBV12-4 to TRBJ1-2; perhaps TRBD1 as D (6 bases). V was cut by 5 bases and J by 8 bases, with 9 bases left in between. This CDR3 contains 11 residues. DNA for the CDR3: TGTGCCAGCAGTCCAGGGGTGGGCTACACCTTC. It encodes CASSPGVGYTF.

The CDR3 is CASSLEFPVQETQYF. For the CDR3, the DNA is TGCGCCAGCAGCTTGGAGTTTCCAGTTCAAGAGACCCAGTACTTC. V and J are TRBV5-1 and TRBJ2-5, with no clear D. Germline CDR1 reads SGHRS; CDR2 reads YFSETQ. The length of the CDR3 is 15 residues. V was clipped by 0 bases and J by 2 bases, with 11 bases between them.

The sample holds a few counts of this clonotype. This chain links TRBV27 with TRBJ2-1, with D unresolved. V was shortened by 6 bases and J by 8 bases, with 17 bases between the two germline ends. Germline loops: CDR1 MNHEY, CDR2 SMNVEV (reference sequence). The CDR3 has 14 amino acids. CDR3 amino acids: CASSPRDGLHEQFF. The CDR3 DNA follows: TGTGCCAGCAGCCCCCGAGATGGGCTCCATGAGCAGTTCTTC.

This clonotype occurred many times. The chain uses TRBV6-5 and TRBJ2-5; D is unresolved. The CDR3 has 14 residues. The ends were cut back, 6 bases at V and 0 bases at J, with 11 bases in the middle. Germline loops: CDR1 MNHEY, CDR2 SVGAGI. The CDR3 loop reads CASSPDNHQETQYF. CDR3 bases: TGTGCCAGCAGCCCCGACAACCACCAAGAGACCCAGTACTTC.